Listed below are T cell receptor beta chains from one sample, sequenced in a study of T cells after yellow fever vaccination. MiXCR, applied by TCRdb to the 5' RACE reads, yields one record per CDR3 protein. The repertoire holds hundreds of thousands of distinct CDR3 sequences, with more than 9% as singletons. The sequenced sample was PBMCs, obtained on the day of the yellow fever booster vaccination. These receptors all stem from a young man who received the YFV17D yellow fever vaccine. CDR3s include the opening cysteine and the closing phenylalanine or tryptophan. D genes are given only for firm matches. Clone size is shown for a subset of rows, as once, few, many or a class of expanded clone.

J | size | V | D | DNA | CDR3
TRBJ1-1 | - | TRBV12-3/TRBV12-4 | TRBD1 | TGTGCCAGCAGAAACAGGGGAGCGGGTGAAGCTTTCTTT | CASRNRGAGEAFF
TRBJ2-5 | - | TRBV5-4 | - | TGTGCCAGCAGCCACAAAGCGGAAGGGGAGACCCAGTACTTC | CASSHKAEGETQYF
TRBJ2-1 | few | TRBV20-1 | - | TGCAGTGCTTTTCGCCAGGAGAGGGATGAGCAGTTCTTC | CSAFRQERDEQFF
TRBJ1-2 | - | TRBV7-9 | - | TGTGCCAGCAGCTTACTACCTGGGATGGGGGGCTACACCTTC | CASSLLPGMGGYTF
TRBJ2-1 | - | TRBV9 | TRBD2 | TGTGCCAGCAGCGTAGGTTTGGGAACTAGCGGCATGCACAATGAGCAGTTCTTC | CASSVGLGTSGMHNEQFF
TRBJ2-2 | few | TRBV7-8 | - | TGTGCCAGCAGCTTAGTTGTCTCGAAGGGGACCGGGGAGCTGTTTTTT | CASSLVVSKGTGELFF
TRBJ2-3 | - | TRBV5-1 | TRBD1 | TGCGCCAGCAGCCGAGGACAGGGTGCAGATACGCAGTATTTT | CASSRGQGADTQYF
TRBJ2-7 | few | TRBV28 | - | TGTGCCAGCAGTTTAAATAGGCTGGGAGGTGACTACGAGCAGTACTTC | CASSLNRLGGDYEQYF
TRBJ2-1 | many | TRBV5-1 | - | TGCGCCAGCAGCTCCGGTGGGCCCGATGAGCAGTTCTTC | CASSSGGPDEQFF
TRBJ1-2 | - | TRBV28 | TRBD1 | TGTGCCAGCAGCATACAGGCCAGGGGGGACTATGTCTACACCTTC | CASSIQARGDYVYTF
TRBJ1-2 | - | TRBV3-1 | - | TGTGCCAGCAGCCCGGGTCGGGGGTACTATGGCTACACCTTC | CASSPGRGYYGYTF
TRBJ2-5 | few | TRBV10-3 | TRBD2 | TGTGCCATCAGGCCGGGACTAGCGATTGTGGAGACCCAGTACTTC | CAIRPGLAIVETQYF
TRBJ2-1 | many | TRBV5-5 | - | TGTGCCAGCAGCTTAACAGGGGAGGCCTACAATGAGCAGTTCTTC | CASSLTGEAYNEQFF
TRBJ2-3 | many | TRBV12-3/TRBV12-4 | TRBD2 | TGTGCCAGCACCCAAGCGGGATCCCCTGCTAGGCAGTATTTT | CASTQAGSPARQYF
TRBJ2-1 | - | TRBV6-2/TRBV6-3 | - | TGTGCCAGCAAGAAAGGGAGTGGGTATAGCAATGAGCAGTTCTTC | CASKKGSGYSNEQFF
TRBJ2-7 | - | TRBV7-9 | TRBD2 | TGTGCCAGCAGCTTCGGACCTAGCGGGCCCACGGGGGAGCAGTACTTC | CASSFGPSGPTGEQYF
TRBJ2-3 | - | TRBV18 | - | TGTGCCAGCTCACCACCCCTAGCAGATACGCAGTATTTT | CASSPPLADTQYF
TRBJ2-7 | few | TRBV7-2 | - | TGTGCCAGCAGCTTAGCGCCCCCAACCTACGAGCAGTACTTC | CASSLAPPTYEQYF
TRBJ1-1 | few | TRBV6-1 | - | TGTGCCAGCAGTGAAGTTTGGGGGCTCAGTGAAGCTTTCTTT | CASSEVWGLSEAFF
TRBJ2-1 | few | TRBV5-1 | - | TGCGCCAGCAGTGTGTGGGAGTCCTACAATGAGCAGTTCTTC | CASSVWESYNEQFF
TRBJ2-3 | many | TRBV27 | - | TGTGCCAGCAGTTTTTCGCGTGGAGATACGCAGTATTTT | CASSFSRGDTQYF
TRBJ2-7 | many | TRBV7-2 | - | TGTGCCAGCAGCTTAGAGGGGGGCCGAACCTACGAGCAGTACTTC | CASSLEGGRTYEQYF
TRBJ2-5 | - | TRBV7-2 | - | TGTGCCAGCAGCTCAAGGATATACCAAGAGACCCAGTACTTC | CASSSRIYQETQYF
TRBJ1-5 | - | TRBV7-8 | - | TGTGCCAGCAGCTTAGGCTCACGTACGGTCAATCAGCCCCAGCATTTT | CASSLGSRTVNQPQHF
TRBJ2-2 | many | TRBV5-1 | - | TGCGCCAGCAGCTTGGAGAGCCGGGCAAAGCTGTTTTTT | CASSLESRAKLFF
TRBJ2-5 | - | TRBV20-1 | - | TGCAGTGCTAGGCCGGGATCAGGACAAGTATCTAAAGAGACCCAGTACTTC | CSARPGSGQVSKETQYF
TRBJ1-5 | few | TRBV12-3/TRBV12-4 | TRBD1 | TGTGCCAGCGGGCCGTCAGGGGGCGGGGGTCAGCCCCAGCATTTT | CASGPSGGGGQPQHF
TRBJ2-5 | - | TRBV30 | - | TGTGCCTGGAGGGGTACTAGCAGTACGGAGACCCAGTACTTC | CAWRGTSSTETQYF
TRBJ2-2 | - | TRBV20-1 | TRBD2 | TGCAGTGCTGGCCTTACTAGCGAGAACACCGGGGAGCTGTTTTTT | CSAGLTSENTGELFF
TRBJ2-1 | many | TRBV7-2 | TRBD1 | TGTGCCAGCAGCCCGACAGGGGTCCCCTACAATGAGCAGTTCTTC | CASSPTGVPYNEQFF
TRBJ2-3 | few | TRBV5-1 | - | TGCGCCAGCACCTTTGGCGATGGGAAAGATACGCAGTATTTT | CASTFGDGKDTQYF
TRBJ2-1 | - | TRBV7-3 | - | TGTGCCAGCAGCTTAACCCCCTTCTACAATGAGCAGTTCTTC | CASSLTPFYNEQFF
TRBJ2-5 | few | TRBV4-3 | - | TGCGCCAGCAGCCGAGATGGGAGGACGCAAGAGACCCAGTACTTC | CASSRDGRTQETQYF
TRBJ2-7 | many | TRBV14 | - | TGTGCCAGCAGCCAACCCAACGAGGAGCAGTACTTC | CASSQPNEEQYF
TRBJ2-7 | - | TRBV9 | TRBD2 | TGTGCCAGCAGCGTAGGACTAGCGGGAGAGCAGTACTTC | CASSVGLAGEQYF
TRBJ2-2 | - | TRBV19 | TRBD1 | TGTGCCAGTAGGCACCTGACAGGGTCGAACACCGGGGAGCTGTTTTTT | CASRHLTGSNTGELFF
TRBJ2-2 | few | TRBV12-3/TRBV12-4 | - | TGTGCCAGCAGTTTAACAATGGGGGAGCTGTTTTTT | CASSLTMGELFF
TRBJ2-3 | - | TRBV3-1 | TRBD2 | TGTGCCAGCAGCCATTTAGCGGGAGGGCCCGGAGATACGCAGTATTTT | CASSHLAGGPGDTQYF
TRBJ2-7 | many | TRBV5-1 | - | TGCGCCAGCAGCACCCCACAGGGAAAGAGCCCCTACGAGCAGTACTTC | CASSTPQGKSPYEQYF